The present T cell receptor (beta chain) was sequenced within a study of cytomegalovirus exposure and HLA in healthy donors. Looked up from germline, CDR1 is LNHNV and CDR2 is YYDKDF (reference sequence). The CDR3 runs 15 residues. Trimming took off 0 bases at V and 0 bases at J, with 8 bases between the two ends. This PCR relied on a set of 60 Vbeta primers and 13 Jbeta primers. Method: immunoSEQ multiplex PCR; TCRdb's copy keeps in-frame clones and lacks some. This table holds 140,000 to 150,000 clones, around 79% found once. The clonotype originates from a woman in her twenties or thirties in good health and CMV-seronegative. The material sequenced was PBMCs. V is TRBV15 and J is TRBJ1-1, with D unresolved. The CDR3 here is CATSRDGWVNTEAFF. CDR3 coding DNA: TGTGCCACCAGCAGAGACGGGTGGGTGAACACTGAAGCTTTCTTT.